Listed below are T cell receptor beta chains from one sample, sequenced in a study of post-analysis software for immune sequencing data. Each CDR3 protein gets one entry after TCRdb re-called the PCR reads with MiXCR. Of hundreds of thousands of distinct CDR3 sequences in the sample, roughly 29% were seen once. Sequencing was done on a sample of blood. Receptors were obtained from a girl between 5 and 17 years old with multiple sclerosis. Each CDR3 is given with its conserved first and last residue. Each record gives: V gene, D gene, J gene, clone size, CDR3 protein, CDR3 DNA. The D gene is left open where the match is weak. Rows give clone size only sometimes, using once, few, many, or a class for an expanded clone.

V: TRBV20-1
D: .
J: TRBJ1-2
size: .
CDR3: CSAGGRAPALYGYTF
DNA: TGCAGTGCTGGGGGGAGGGCCCCAGCCCTATATGGCTACACCTTC

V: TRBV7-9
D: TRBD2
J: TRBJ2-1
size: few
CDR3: CASSTWTRNEEQFF
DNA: TGTGCCAGCAGCACCTGGACTAGGAACGAGGAGCAGTTCTTC

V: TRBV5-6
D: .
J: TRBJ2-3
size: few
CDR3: CASSLENTDTQYF
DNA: TGTGCCAGCAGCCTGGAGAACACAGATACGCAGTATTTT

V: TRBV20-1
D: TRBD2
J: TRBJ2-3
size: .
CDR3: CSARTSAQYF
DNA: TGCAGTGCCAGGACTAGCGCGCAGTATTTT

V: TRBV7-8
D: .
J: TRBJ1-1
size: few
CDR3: CASSPPGADTEAFF
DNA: TGTGCCAGCAGCCCCCCCGGGGCGGACACTGAAGCTTTCTTT

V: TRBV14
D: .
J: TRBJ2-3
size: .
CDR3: CASSQDVNTDTQYF
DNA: TGTGCCAGCAGCCAGGACGTTAACACAGATACGCAGTATTTT

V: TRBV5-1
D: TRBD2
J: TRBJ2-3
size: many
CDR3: CASSLDLTSGTDTQYF
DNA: TGCGCCAGCAGCTTGGACCTTACTAGCGGGACAGATACGCAGTATTTT

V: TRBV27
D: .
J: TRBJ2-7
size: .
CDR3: CASSSTYGPYEQYF
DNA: TGTGCCAGTAGTTCAACCTATGGGCCCTACGAGCAGTACTTC

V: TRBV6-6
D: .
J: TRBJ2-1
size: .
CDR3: CASSRFGRAGKNEQFF
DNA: TGTGCCAGCAGCCGTTTCGGCCGGGCAGGGAAAAATGAGCAGTTCTTC

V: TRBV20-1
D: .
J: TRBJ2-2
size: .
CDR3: CSAPRKGNTGELFF
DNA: TGCAGTGCTCCCCGTAAGGGGAACACCGGGGAGCTGTTTTTT

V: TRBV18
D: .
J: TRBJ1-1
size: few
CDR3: CASSRLGRATEAFF
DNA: TGTGCCAGCTCCCGGTTGGGGAGGGCCACTGAAGCTTTCTTT

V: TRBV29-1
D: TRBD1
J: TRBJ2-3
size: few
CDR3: CSAARDSSTDTQYF
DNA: TGCAGCGCAGCCCGGGACAGTAGCACAGATACGCAGTATTTT

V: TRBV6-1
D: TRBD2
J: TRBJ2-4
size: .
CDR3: CASSRTGLAGGVENIQYF
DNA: TGTGCCAGCAGCCGGACGGGACTAGCGGGGGGGGTCGAAAACATTCAGTACTTC

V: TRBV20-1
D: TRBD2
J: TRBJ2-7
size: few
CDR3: CSAARLADISYEQYF
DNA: TGCAGTGCTGCCCGACTAGCGGACATCTCCTACGAGCAGTACTTC

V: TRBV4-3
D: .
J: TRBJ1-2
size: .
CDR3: CASSLEPGDDYGYTF
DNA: TGCGCCAGCAGCCTTGAGCCCGGGGACGACTATGGCTACACCTTC

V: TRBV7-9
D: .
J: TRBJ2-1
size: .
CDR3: CASSPHLKEQFF
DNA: TGTGCCAGCAGCCCCCATTTAAAAGAGCAGTTCTTC

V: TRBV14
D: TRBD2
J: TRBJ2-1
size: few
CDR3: CASSQERGGPYNEQFF
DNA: TGTGCCAGCAGCCAAGAACGGGGGGGCCCATACAATGAGCAGTTCTTC

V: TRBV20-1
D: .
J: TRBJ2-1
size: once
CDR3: CSARRLNPNEQFF
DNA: TGCAGTGCGAGGAGGCTCAATCCCAATGAGCAGTTCTTC

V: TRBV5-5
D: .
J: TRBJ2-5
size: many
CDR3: CASSLVRSEETQYF
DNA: TGTGCCAGCAGCTTGGTGAGGTCGGAAGAGACCCAGTACTTC

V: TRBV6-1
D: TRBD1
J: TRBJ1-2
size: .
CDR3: CAARTGSTYGYTF
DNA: TGTGCTGCGAGGACAGGGAGCACCTATGGCTACACCTTC

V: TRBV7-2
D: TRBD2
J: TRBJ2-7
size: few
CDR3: CASSHPSGRGYEQYF
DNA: TGTGCCAGCAGCCACCCGAGCGGGAGGGGCTACGAGCAGTACTTC

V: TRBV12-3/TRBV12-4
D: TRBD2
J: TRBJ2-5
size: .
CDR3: CASSYGLAGSGETQYF
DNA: TGTGCCAGCAGTTACGGACTAGCGGGAAGTGGAGAGACCCAGTACTTC

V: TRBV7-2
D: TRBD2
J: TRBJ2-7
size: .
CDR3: CASSLVLAGIYEQYF
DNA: TGTGCCAGCAGCTTAGTACTAGCGGGGATCTACGAGCAGTACTTC

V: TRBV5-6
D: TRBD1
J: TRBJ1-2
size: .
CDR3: CASSSRDRDMGGYTF
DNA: TGTGCCAGCAGCTCCCGGGACAGGGATATGGGTGGCTACACCTTC

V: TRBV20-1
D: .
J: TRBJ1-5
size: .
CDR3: CSATKGGGNQPQHF
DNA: TGCAGTGCTACCAAAGGGGGAGGCAATCAGCCCCAGCATTTT